The rows below give T cell receptor beta chains drawn from one sample of a study of blood T cell repertoires in COVID-19. TCRdb's table, derived via immunoSEQ multiplex PCR, lists solely in-frame clones and lacks some. The sample has fewer than 300,000 clones, 80% to 90% seen once. The specimen was PBMCs or T cells enriched from blood (not recorded which). All receptors derive from a woman aged 25 to 45 who had recovered from COVID-19. Each CDR3 is given with its conserved first and last residue. Each record gives: V gene, J gene, clone size, D gene, CDR3 protein, CDR3 DNA. D genes are given only for firm matches. The size field is filled for only some rows; it gives once, few, many or a size class.

>TRBV9|TRBJ2-7|.|TRBD1
CASSVGGQAPEQYF
TGTGCCAGCAGCGTAGGGGGACAGGCCCCCGAGCAGTACTTC
>TRBV7-9|TRBJ1-4|.|.
CASSSEGTRVATNEKLFF
TGTGCCAGCAGCTCGGAGGGGACCCGGGTTGCAACTAATGAAAAACTGTTTTTT
>TRBV30|TRBJ2-5|.|.
CAWSVGEAQYF
TGTGCCTGGAGTGTCGGGGAGGCCCAGTACTTC
>TRBV5-1|TRBJ1-1|.|.
CASSLGQKNTEAFF
TGCGCCAGCAGCTTGGGTCAGAAGAACACTGAAGCTTTCTTT
>TRBV7-9|TRBJ1-5|.|.
CASSTGFNQPQHF
TGTGCCAGCAGCACAGGGTTTAATCAGCCCCAGCATTTT
>TRBV30|TRBJ2-7|.|.
CAGERPRSEQYF
TGTGCCGGAGAGCGGCCTCGGAGCGAGCAGTACTTC
>TRBV27|TRBJ1-6|once|.
CASSPLQGVAYSPLHF
TGTGCCAGCAGTCCACTACAGGGAGTAGCTTATTCACCCCTCCACTTT
>TRBV7-2|TRBJ2-3|.|.
CASSSRDTQYF
TGTGCCAGCAGCTCGAGGGATACGCAGTATTTT
>TRBV18|TRBJ2-7|.|.
CASSPDSYEQYF
TGTGCCAGCTCACCCGACAGCTACGAGCAGTACTTC
>TRBV19|TRBJ1-5|.|.
CASTRGEFYQPQHF
TGTGCCAGTACCCGGGGGGAATTCTATCAGCCCCAGCATTTT
>TRBV11-2|TRBJ1-6|.|TRBD1
CASSTDRGQLSYNSPLHF
TGTGCCAGCAGCACCGACAGGGGGCAGCTCTCCTATAATTCACCCCTCCACTTT
>TRBV5-1|TRBJ1-3|.|.
CASSLGSTTRAGNTIYF
TGCGCCAGCAGCTTGGGCTCAACAACGAGGGCCGGAAACACCATATATTTT
>TRBV12-5|TRBJ1-6|once|.
CASGKDSPNSPLHF
TGTGCTAGTGGTAAGGACAGCCCGAATTCACCCCTCCACTTT
>TRBV24-1|TRBJ2-1|.|.
CATSDMITTQGRLFF
TGTGCCACCAGTGACATGATCACCACGCAGGGAAGGCTGTTCTTC
>TRBV4-2|TRBJ2-7|few|.
CASSPDYPSYEQYF
TGTGCCAGCAGCCCGGACTACCCTTCCTACGAGCAGTACTTC
>TRBV27|TRBJ2-1|.|.
CASSFTGMSSYNEQFF
TGTGCCAGCAGTTTTACAGGGATGAGCTCCTACAATGAGCAGTTCTTC
>TRBV2|TRBJ2-5|.|TRBD1
CASTGQGLPVETQYF
TGTGCCAGCACCGGACAGGGGCTGCCGGTAGAGACCCAGTACTTC
>TRBV24-1|TRBJ1-2|once|.
CATSGGLHYGYTF
TGTGCCACCAGTGGCGGACTGCACTATGGCTACACCTTC
>TRBV6-5|TRBJ1-2|.|.
CASTQRPQRSYGYTF
TGTGCCAGCACCCAAAGGCCCCAAAGGAGCTATGGCTACACCTTC
>TRBV5-4|TRBJ1-2|.|.
CASSWLGVGGRGNGYTF
TGTGCCAGCAGCTGGCTGGGAGTAGGGGGGAGGGGAAATGGCTACACCTTC
>TRBV10-3|TRBJ1-5|.|.
CAISENKEQPQHF
TGTGCCATCAGTGAAAATAAGGAGCAGCCCCAGCATTTT
>TRBV28|TRBJ1-3|few|TRBD1
CASNRGQGAGNTIYF
TGTGCCAGCAATAGGGGACAGGGGGCTGGAAACACCATATATTTT
>TRBV4-1|TRBJ1-1|.|.
CASSQAGVRTEAFF
TGCGCCAGCAGCCAGGCAGGGGTGAGGACTGAAGCTTTCTTT
>TRBV19|TRBJ1-1|.|.
CASSMGLIGTEAFF
TGTGCCAGTAGTATGGGACTGATTGGGACTGAAGCTTTCTTT
>TRBV5-1|TRBJ2-5|.|TRBD2
CASSWPEREWYQETQYF
TGCGCCAGCAGCTGGCCCGAGCGGGAATGGTACCAAGAGACCCAGTACTTC
>TRBV7-9|TRBJ1-1|few|.
CASSLGHRVGDGAFF
TGTGCCAGCAGCTTAGGGCACAGGGTGGGGGATGGAGCTTTCTTT
>TRBV14|TRBJ2-7|once|TRBD2
CASSQDYQTTSGTYEQYF
TGTGCCAGCAGCCAAGATTATCAGACGACTAGCGGGACCTACGAGCAGTACTTC
>TRBV7-9|TRBJ1-6|.|.
CASLDSSTTPLHF
TGTGCCAGCCTCGACAGTTCAACAACACCCCTCCACTTT
>TRBV19|TRBJ2-7|.|.
CASSPQVILHEQYF
TGTGCCAGTAGTCCCCAAGTAATACTCCACGAGCAGTACTTC
>TRBV2|TRBJ1-1|.|.
CASSEGAFYTEAFF
TGTGCCAGCAGTGAAGGGGCGTTCTACACTGAAGCTTTCTTT
>TRBV6-1|TRBJ2-3|.|.
CASSEIWGVDTQYF
TGTGCCAGCAGTGAGATTTGGGGGGTGGATACGCAGTATTTT
>TRBV2|TRBJ2-7|.|TRBD1
CASPSGTAPYEQYF
TGTGCCAGCCCAAGTGGGACAGCTCCCTACGAGCAGTACTTC
>TRBV10-3|TRBJ2-5|few|TRBD1
CATSTGVGETQYF
TGTGCCACCTCGACAGGGGTGGGAGAGACCCAGTACTTC
>TRBV3-1/TRBV3-2|TRBJ2-7|once|.
CASSQGSREINF
TGTGCCAGCAGCCAAGGGTCCCGGGAGATCAACTTC
>TRBV19|TRBJ2-4|.|.
CASSIIQGRNIQYF
TGTGCCAGTAGTATAATACAGGGGAGGAACATTCAGTACTTC
>TRBV27|TRBJ1-4|few|.
CASSLTRGGEKLFF
TGTGCCAGCAGTTTAACTCGAGGAGGTGAAAAACTGTTTTTT
>TRBV3-1/TRBV3-2|TRBJ2-7|.|.
CASSRWQGMPEQYF
TGTGCCAGCAGCCGGTGGCAGGGGATGCCCGAGCAGTACTTC
>TRBV10-2|TRBJ2-3|.|TRBD2
CASSQREITDTQYF
TGCGCCAGCTCGCAGCGGGAGATAACAGATACGCAGTATTTT
>TRBV5-5|TRBJ1-1|.|TRBD1
CASSPDRVVEAFF
TGTGCCAGCAGCCCAGACAGGGTGGTTGAAGCTTTCTTT
>TRBV9|TRBJ1-2|.|TRBD1
CASSPKGTGGDNGYTF
TGTGCCAGCAGTCCCAAAGGGACAGGGGGCGATAATGGCTACACCTTC
>TRBV2|TRBJ2-7|.|.
CASYDPTDSYEQYF
TGTGCCAGCTATGACCCGACTGATTCCTACGAGCAGTACTTC
>TRBV10-2|TRBJ2-7|once|.
CASSMSGPEQYF
TGCGCCAGCAGTATGAGCGGACCCGAGCAGTACTTC
>TRBV6-1|TRBJ1-3|.|.
CASSEGSISGNTIYF
TGTGCCAGCAGTGAGGGCAGCATATCTGGAAACACCATATATTTT
>TRBV28|TRBJ2-1|once|.
CASSSWGEYNEQFF
TGTGCCAGCAGTTCGTGGGGGGAATACAATGAGCAGTTCTTC
>TRBV25-1|TRBJ2-3|few|.
CASTGKGTQYF
TGTGCCAGCACGGGAAAGGGTACGCAGTATTTT
>TRBV6-1|TRBJ2-7|.|TRBD2
CASSENASGSLKASQYF
TGTGCCAGCAGTGAAAACGCTAGCGGGAGTCTAAAAGCTTCGCAGTACTTC
>TRBV2|TRBJ1-6|few|.
CASSQWGQGNSPLHF
TGTGCCAGCAGCCAATGGGGTCAGGGGAATTCACCCCTCCACTTT
>TRBV11-2|TRBJ2-5|.|.
CASSPLLGGGGKTQYF
TGTGCCAGCAGCCCTCTGTTAGGGGGGGGCGGGAAGACCCAGTACTTC
>TRBV9|TRBJ2-7|.|TRBD1
CASSVTGGREQYF
TGTGCCAGCAGCGTAACAGGGGGCCGCGAGCAGTACTTC
>TRBV2|TRBJ2-3|.|TRBD2
CASSVRLAGAQDTQYF
TGTGCCAGCAGTGTTAGACTAGCGGGAGCCCAGGATACGCAGTATTTT
>TRBV28|TRBJ1-3|.|.
CASSSPGTGNTIYF
TGTGCCAGCAGCTCGCCCGGGACTGGAAACACCATATATTTT
>TRBV5-1|TRBJ1-4|.|.
CASSPGTNEKLFF
TGCGCCAGCAGCCCCGGGACAAATGAAAAACTGTTTTTT
>TRBV7-9|TRBJ1-5|.|TRBD1
CASSLGTGDRSNQPQHF
TGTGCCAGCAGCTTAGGGACAGGGGATCGTAGCAATCAGCCCCAGCATTTT
>TRBV5-1|TRBJ1-1|once|.
CASSSGAWTEAFF
TGCGCCAGCAGTTCAGGGGCATGGACTGAAGCTTTCTTT
>TRBV7-9|TRBJ1-3|.|.
CASSSTTASSGNTIYF
TGTGCCAGCAGCTCCACGACCGCTAGCTCTGGAAACACCATATATTTT
>TRBV10-2|TRBJ2-1|.|TRBD2
CASTGLAGDNEQFF
TGCGCCAGCACCGGACTAGCGGGAGACAATGAGCAGTTCTTC
>TRBV6-5|TRBJ1-5|.|.
CASSLSEDQPQHF
TGTGCCAGCAGTCTGAGCGAGGATCAGCCCCAGCATTTT
>TRBV30|TRBJ1-2|.|.
CAWSSLGVHHAFNYGYTF
TGTGCCTGGAGTTCTTTAGGGGTCCACCATGCCTTTAACTATGGCTACACCTTC
>TRBV7-2|TRBJ1-2|.|TRBD1
CASSPGGKRYGYTF
TGTGCCAGCAGCCCAGGGGGGAAACGCTATGGCTACACCTTC